This T cell receptor beta chain was sequenced in a study of molecular identifiers for immune sequencing clone quantification. Findings and limits, study-wide: Naive cells had under 1% of molecules in clones above 20 RNA copies, effectors over 99%.

Naive CD8 T cells were sorted, and the gate applied was CD8+CD4-CCR7+CD45RA+. This clonotype came up many times. Its antigen is not identified. Previously described methods with listed TCR primers produced the bulk TCR libraries. Using its own MiXCR run on the PCR reads, TCRdb lists one record per CDR3 protein. The data show just under 650,000 distinct CDR3 sequences, 15% to 20% seen once. After removal of 4 bases from V and 4 bases from J, the junction contained 5 bases not matched to a gene. Germline CDR1 and CDR2: MNHEY and SVGAGI. The CDR3 contains 14 residues. Material: naive CD8+ T cells from blood, with Jurkat cell RNA spiked in. As to subset: FACS-sorted CD8+CD4-CCR7+CD45RA+ naive T cells. The chain carries TRBV6-5 and TRBJ2-3; 7 bases are a match to TRBD2. The sequence was collected from a human donor in good health. Some libraries in this study had Jurkat cell RNA spiked in. In DNA, the CDR3 is TGTGCCAGCAGTTGGAGCGGGACTTCAGATACGCAGTATTTT. It is translated as CASSWSGTSDTQYF.